The 6 T cell receptor beta chains given below trace back to one sample, sequenced in a study of cytomegalovirus exposure and HLA in healthy donors. PCR primers comprised 60 Vbeta and 13 Jbeta primers. TCRdb's copy holds only in-frame clones and misses some; the assay was immunoSEQ multiplex PCR. The top ten hold 2.5% to 3% of the sample, which has 150,000 to 160,000 clones, about 70% seen once. Sequencing was done on a sample of PBMCs. The origin of the receptors is a man aged 18 to 29 in good health and CMV-seronegative.

Only a few counts were recorded for this clone. The genes are TRBV6-6 and TRBJ2-4; possibly TRBD2 for D (5 bases). The CDR3 runs to 15 residues. From germline, CDR1 is MNHNY and CDR2 SVGAGI (reference sequence). V lost 5 bases and J 0 bases, leaving 11 bases between the germline ends. The CDR3 nucleotides read TGTGCCAGCAGTCCGCTCGCGGGAGCCAAAAACATTCAGTACTTC. Its protein is CASSPLAGAKNIQYF.

The V gene is TRBV11-2, the J gene TRBJ2-4, with D possibly being TRBD2 (5 bases). The germline V gene encodes CDR1 SGHAT and CDR2 FQNNGV. Trimming pared 2 bases from V and 2 bases from J, leaving 13 bases between. CDR3 length: 16 amino acids. CDR3 region: CASSLRTQRPKNIQYF. As DNA, the CDR3 is TGTGCCAGCAGCTTAAGGACTCAGAGGCCCAAAAACATTCAGTACTTC.

The chain has TRBV10-3 and TRBJ1-3, with D possibly being TRBD1 (5 bases). Per germline, CDR1 ENHRY and CDR2 SYGVKD. Trimming removed 3 bases from V and 2 bases from J, with 8 bases in between. The CDR3 spans 14 residues. Here the CDR3 DNA reads TGTGCCATCAGTGAAGGGGCGCCTGGAAACACCATATATTTT. Protein sequence: CAISEGAPGNTIYF.

This clone has more than one count but fewer than ten. The chain joins TRBV28 to TRBJ2-2, with D perhaps matching TRBD1 (6 bases). CDR3 length: 15 amino acids. Deletions cut 3 bases from V and 1 base from J, with 9 bases between. Germline V gene sequence: CDR1 MDHEN, CDR2 SYDVKM. This CDR3 is CASSFVTGNTGELFF. The CDR3, as DNA: TGTGCCAGCAGTTTTGTGACAGGGAACACCGGGGAGCTGTTTTTT.

The gene calls are TRBV9 and TRBJ2-1; a weak D match, TRBD1 (5 bases). This CDR3 has 16 amino acids. V was pared by 0 bases and J by 8 bases, with 18 bases between. Per the germline V gene, CDR1 is SGDLS and CDR2 is YYNGEE. The CDR3 nucleotides read TGTGCCAGCAGCGTAGCCTCGGCTGGGGCTTCAGATGAGCAGTTCTTC. As protein: CASSVASAGASDEQFF.

The chain employs TRBV5-1 and TRBJ2-7, with 7 bases aligning to TRBD2. Trimming removed 4 bases from V and 6 bases from J; junction bases left unmatched: 13. Germline-derived CDR1 and CDR2 are SGHRS and YFSETQ. This CDR3 is built from 15 residues. CDR3 coding DNA: TGCGCCAGCAGCGGCGACAGCGCGGGGGTTTCCGAGCAGTACTTC. Protein product: CASSGDSAGVSEQYF.